This T cell receptor beta chain was identified in a study of control samples from healthy donors and cancer patients. Germline V lookup: CDR1 MDHEN, CDR2 SYDVKM. Trimming stripped 7 bases from V and 3 bases from J, with 21 bases between. The CDR3 length is 16 residues. Only in-frame clones appear in the TCRdb table, and some are missing; sequencing was by immunoSEQ multiplex PCR. The sample yields about 46,000 clones, about nine tenths seen once. The material sequenced was PBMCs. This receptor was taken from a man aged 50 or older with head and neck cancer. The chain links TRBV28 to TRBJ1-1, with D perhaps matching TRBD1 (6 bases). The CDR3 region has the DNA TGTGCCAGCACCACCGAGGGGGTTGGTAGGTACACTGAAGCTTTCTTT. Translation: CASTTEGVGRYTEAFF. The full variable domain, completed using reference TRBV28 and TRBJ1-1, is DVKVTQSSRYLVKRTGEKVFLECVQDMDHENMFWYRQDPGLGLRLIYFSYDVKMKEKGDIPEGYSVSREKKERFSLILESASTNQTSMYLCASTTEGVGRYTEAFFGQGTRLTVV.